These T cell receptor beta chains were read from a single sample in a study of CD8+ T cells in alopecia areata. TCRdb's table, derived via immunoSEQ multiplex PCR, lists solely in-frame clones and lacks some. The sample shows some 42,000 clones, 80% to 95% of them seen only once. The sample consisted of CD8+ T cells sorted from blood, taken at week 24, from a patient treated with tofacitinib. The receptors were gathered from a human donor with alopecia areata. Each CDR3 is given with its conserved first and last residue. Fields, in order: J gene, D gene, clone size, V gene, CDR3 DNA, CDR3 protein. The D gene is left open where the match is weak. Clone size appears in some rows only: once, few, many, or a class for an expanded clone.

>TRBJ2-7|-|-|TRBV23-1
TGCGCCAGCAGTCAATCGCATCCAGGGAAGCAGTACTTC
CASSQSHPGKQYF
>TRBJ2-7|TRBD2|-|TRBV13
TGTGCCAGCAGCTCCCCGGGACTAGCGGCCTACGAGCAGTACTTC
CASSSPGLAAYEQYF
>TRBJ2-5|-|-|TRBV7-9
TGTGCCAGCAGCGATGCGGGGACGGCTGAAGAGACCCAGTACTTC
CASSDAGTAEETQYF
>TRBJ2-5|TRBD2|-|TRBV4-1
TGCGCCAGCAGCCCCCCGGGGGGGGCCGGCCAAGAGACCCAGTACTTC
CASSPPGGAGQETQYF
>TRBJ2-3|-|-|TRBV28
TGTGCCAGCAGTTTATTAGGCAACTCCCTAGGGGATACGCAGTATTTT
CASSLLGNSLGDTQYF
>TRBJ2-1|TRBD1|-|TRBV19
TGTGCCAGTAGTGGGGCAGGGGGCTGGGAGCAGTTCTTC
CASSGAGGWEQFF
>TRBJ2-5|-|-|TRBV7-9
TGTGCCAGCAGCCCCTGGACAGCTCAAGAGACCCAGTACTTC
CASSPWTAQETQYF
>TRBJ2-5|TRBD2|once|TRBV10-3
TGTGCCATCAGCTCTAGCGGGGTGGATCAAGAGACCCAGTACTTC
CAISSSGVDQETQYF
>TRBJ2-3|TRBD2|-|TRBV5-6
TGTGCCAGCATCCTCCTAGCGGGGGGGATCACAGATACGCAGTATTTT
CASILLAGGITDTQYF
>TRBJ2-4|TRBD2|-|TRBV11-2
TGTGCCAGCAGCTTAGGACTAGCGGGGGTGACCAAAAACATTCAGTACTTC
CASSLGLAGVTKNIQYF
>TRBJ2-1|-|once|TRBV11-1
TGTGCCAGCAGCTTAGGTGGGGCGGTTGAGCAGTTCTTC
CASSLGGAVEQFF
>TRBJ2-7|TRBD2|-|TRBV5-1
TGCGCCAGCAGCTTGGCCGGGAGGGGAACTGACGAGCAGTACTTC
CASSLAGRGTDEQYF